The sequence of this TCR beta chain was determined in a study of T cells expressing NK-cell markers. Study-level information: Of eight sequenced donors, seven were HCMV-seropositive and one HCMV-seronegative. Findings of the study overall: There were a handful of donors in whom these clonotypes also led the CD3+CD56-NKG2C+ fraction. HCMV specificity of the expanded NKG2C+ T cell clones was not established.

On this clonotype: Its antigen is undetermined.

Germline V gene sequence: CDR1 LGHDT, CDR2 YNNKEL (reference sequence). CDR3 length: 13 residues. Following a re-call of the 5' RACE reads, TCRdb has one entry per CDR3 protein and lacks DNA. Found here are hundreds of thousands of distinct CDR3 sequences; the top ten clones hold under 6.5%. Sequences were obtained from blood T cells: a sorted CD56 or NKG2C T cell subset, CD4+ or CD8+ T cells, or bulk PBMC T cells (not recorded which). The origin of this receptor is a man aged 18-69 years in good health. The chain recombines TRBV3-1 with TRBJ2-7. The CDR3 spells CASSRGRAYEQYF.